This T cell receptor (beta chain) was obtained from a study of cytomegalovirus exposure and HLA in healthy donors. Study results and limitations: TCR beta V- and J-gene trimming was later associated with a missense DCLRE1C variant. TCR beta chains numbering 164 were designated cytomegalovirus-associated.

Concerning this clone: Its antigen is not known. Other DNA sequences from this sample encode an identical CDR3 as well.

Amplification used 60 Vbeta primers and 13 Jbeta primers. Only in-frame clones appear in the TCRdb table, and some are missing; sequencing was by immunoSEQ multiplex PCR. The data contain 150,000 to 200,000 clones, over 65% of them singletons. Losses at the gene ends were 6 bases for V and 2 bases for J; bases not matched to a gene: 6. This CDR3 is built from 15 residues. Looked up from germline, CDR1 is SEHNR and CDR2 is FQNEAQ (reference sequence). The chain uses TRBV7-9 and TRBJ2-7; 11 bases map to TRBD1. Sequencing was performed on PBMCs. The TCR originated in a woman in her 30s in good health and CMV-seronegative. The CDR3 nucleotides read TGTGCCAGCAGTCCCCCGGGACAGGGGGCCTACGAGCAGTACTTC. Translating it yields CASSPPGQGAYEQYF.